This is a list of T cell receptor beta chains from one sample in a study of cytomegalovirus exposure and HLA in healthy donors. Clones were sequenced by immunoSEQ multiplex PCR, and TCRdb holds only the in-frame ones, with some missing. Among 120,000 to 150,000 clones listed, nearly 80% were seen once. Sample: PBMCs. These TCRs come from a male donor in good health and CMV-seronegative. CDR3s include the opening cysteine and the closing phenylalanine or tryptophan. D genes are given only for firm matches. A clone size is listed for some rows: how often the clone was seen (once, few, many), or a class if it is expanded.

NA TRBJ2-7 TRBD2 TRBV7-9 CASSYGTSGNQAYEQYF TGTGCCAGCAGCTACGGGACTAGCGGGAACCAAGCCTACGAGCAGTACTTC
few TRBJ2-3 TRBD2 TRBV4-3 CASSQEGLAGTDTQYF TGCGCCAGCAGCCAAGAAGGACTAGCGGGCACAGATACGCAGTATTTT
NA TRBJ1-5 NA TRBV6-1 CASSEAGANQPQHF TGTGCCAGCAGTGAAGCAGGGGCCAATCAGCCCCAGCATTTT
NA TRBJ2-1 NA TRBV4-3 CASSPSSGGSGEQFF TGCGCCAGCAGCCCCTCGAGCGGCGGGTCCGGGGAGCAGTTCTTC
NA TRBJ2-1 TRBD1 TRBV28 CASSFLFSGTGYNEQFF TGTGCCAGCAGTTTCCTTTTTTCCGGGACAGGCTACAATGAGCAGTTCTTC
NA TRBJ2-7 NA TRBV7-6 CASSLEASLNEQYF TGTGCCAGCAGCTTAGAGGCTAGTTTGAACGAGCAGTACTTC
few TRBJ1-5 TRBD1 TRBV29-1 CSVLDRGHSNQPQHF TGCAGCGTTTTAGACAGGGGACATAGCAATCAGCCCCAGCATTTT
NA TRBJ1-2 NA TRBV27 CASSLSGGYGYTF TGTGCCAGCAGTTTATCCGGCGGCTATGGCTACACCTTC
NA TRBJ2-1 TRBD2 TRBV15 CATSRGRTSGGGYNEQFF TGTGCCACCAGCAGAGGAAGGACTAGCGGGGGGGGCTACAATGAGCAGTTCTTC
NA TRBJ1-2 TRBD1 TRBV11-3 CASSFRTGTYGYTF TGTGCCAGCAGCTTCCGGACAGGGACCTATGGCTACACCTTC
NA TRBJ2-1 TRBD2 TRBV7-9 CSSSPTSGEKYNEQFF TGTTCCAGCAGTCCGACTAGCGGTGAAAAATACAATGAGCAGTTCTTC
NA TRBJ2-1 TRBD2 TRBV11-3 CASSFGGGNNEQFF TGTGCCAGCAGCTTCGGGGGAGGGAACAATGAGCAGTTCTTC
once TRBJ2-7 TRBD1 TRBV27 CASSFTRDSSRPYEQYF TGTGCCAGCAGTTTCACCCGGGACAGTTCTAGGCCCTACGAGCAGTACTTC
NA TRBJ2-3 TRBD2 TRBV6-1 CASSVRTSGNIPDTQYF TGTGCCAGCAGTGTACGGACTAGCGGGAATATTCCAGATACGCAGTATTTT
NA TRBJ2-1 TRBD1 TRBV27 CASSLMGQGSHEQFF TGTGCCAGCAGTTTGATGGGACAGGGGAGCCATGAGCAGTTCTTC
NA TRBJ1-5 NA TRBV6-6 CASTSGGVNQPQHF TGTGCCAGCACCAGCGGGGGAGTTAATCAGCCCCAGCATTTT
NA TRBJ1-3 TRBD1 TRBV27 CASRTGGAGNTIYF TGTGCCAGCAGAACAGGGGGCGCCGGAAACACCATATATTTT
NA TRBJ2-7 NA TRBV5-6 CASSHLTEQYF TGTGCCAGCAGCCATCTAACCGAGCAGTACTTC
NA TRBJ2-1 NA TRBV29-1 CSVGDLITYNEQFF TGCAGCGTGGGGGACTTAATAACTTACAATGAGCAGTTCTTC
NA TRBJ1-2 TRBD1 TRBV9 CASSPRTGIGYTF TGTGCCAGCAGCCCAAGGACAGGGATTGGCTACACCTTC
NA TRBJ1-1 NA TRBV7-2 CASSRYPLNTEAFF TGTGCCAGCAGTCGCTATCCTCTGAACACTGAAGCTTTCTTT
NA TRBJ1-1 TRBD1 TRBV11-2 CASSQVGGAEAFF TGTGCCAGCAGCCAAGTAGGGGGCGCTGAAGCTTTCTTT
NA TRBJ2-3 NA TRBV15 CATSRDYGQLSGTDTQYF TGTGCCACCAGCAGAGATTACGGACAGCTAAGTGGAACAGATACGCAGTATTTT
NA TRBJ1-1 NA TRBV11-3 CASSLDHTGRDTEAFF TGTGCCAGCAGCTTAGACCATACAGGGCGGGACACTGAAGCTTTCTTT
NA TRBJ2-7 TRBD1 TRBV29-1 CSVVWDRVPEQYF TGCAGCGTTGTTTGGGACAGGGTCCCCGAGCAGTACTTC
NA TRBJ1-1 NA TRBV7-6 CASTPHQNTEAFF TGTGCCAGCACCCCACACCAGAACACTGAAGCTTTCTTT
NA TRBJ2-7 TRBD1 TRBV5-1 CASSLGQGGGYEQYF TGCGCCAGCAGCTTGGGACAGGGGGGAGGCTACGAGCAGTACTTC
NA TRBJ1-2 NA TRBV18 CASSLSGYGYTF TGTGCCAGCTCACTCAGCGGTTATGGCTACACCTTC
NA TRBJ2-7 NA TRBV5-6 CASTHGPTEQYF TGTGCCAGCACCCATGGCCCAACCGAGCAGTACTTC
NA TRBJ1-2 NA TRBV7-8 CASRPSGREINYGYTF TGTGCCAGCAGGCCCTCTGGGCGGGAGATTAACTATGGCTACACCTTC
NA TRBJ1-4 TRBD1 TRBV4-1 CASSRIPGTGNEKLFF TGCGCCAGCAGCCGCATCCCCGGGACAGGCAATGAAAAACTGTTTTTT
NA TRBJ1-2 TRBD1 TRBV6-6 CASSDRQGGYGYTF TGTGCCAGCAGTGACCGACAGGGGGGTTATGGCTACACCTTC
few TRBJ2-7 TRBD1 TRBV29-1 CSVEDGRGRGYEQYF TGCAGCGTTGAAGACGGCAGGGGGCGAGGCTACGAGCAGTACTTC